The 24 T cell receptor beta chains presented below share a single source sample, sequenced in a study of read filtering for tumor transcriptome and immune sequencing. Molecular barcoded adaptors covering alpha/delta and beta/gamma chains were used on roughly 400 ng RNA. TCRdb reprocessed the reads via MiXCR and lists one record per CDR3 protein. Altogether under 150,000 distinct CDR3 sequences are present, under 15% being singletons, with the ten largest covering around 8.2%. Sequenced: a population of CD138-negative cells sorted from bone marrow. Every receptor here comes from a donor over 35 with multiple myeloma.

There are a few counts of this clonotype. This rearrangement joins TRBV3-1 to TRBJ2-5, with 13 bases that match TRBD2. CDR3 size: 15 residues. V lost 4 bases and J lost 5; bases outside the gene matches: 4. Germline V CDR1 and CDR2: LGHDT, YNNKEL (reference sequence). The CDR3 bases are TGTGCCAGCAGCCTCGGACTAGCGGGAGTTGAGACCCAGTACTTC. This codes for CASSLGLAGVETQYF.

This clonotype was found many times. The CDR3 reads CASSPHGTVEAFF. The CDR3 DNA is TGTGCCAGCAGTCCCCACGGGACCGTTGAAGCTTTCTTT. The chain combines TRBV6-5 with TRBJ1-1; D might be TRBD1 (5 bases). The germline V gene has CDR1 MNHEY and CDR2 SVGAGI. The V gene lost 5 bases and the J gene lost 7 bases, with 14 bases spanning the gap. The CDR3 extends over 13 amino acids.

This clonotype has ten or more counts. The chain combines TRBV6-5 with TRBJ2-7; TRBD2 matches 9 bases. Trimming removed 2 bases from V and 10 bases from J; junction bases left unmatched: 9. This CDR3 has 14 residues. Germline V gene lookup returns CDR1 MNHEY and CDR2 SVGAGI. The CDR3 DNA reads TGTGCCAGCAGTTACCAGCGGGAGGCCCAGGAACAGTACTTC. Its translation is CASSYQREAQEQYF.

This clonotype was detected ten times or more. The chain couples TRBV7-9 to TRBJ2-7; tentative D call: TRBD1 (6 bases). This CDR3 is built from 14 residues. CDR1 SEHNR and CDR2 FQNEAQ come from the germline V gene (reference sequence). The V and J ends lost 7 bases and 3 bases respectively, with 16 bases between them. The CDR3 region is CASTGGAKIYEQYF. As DNA, the CDR3 is TGTGCCAGCACTGGGGGCGCCAAGATCTACGAGCAGTACTTC.

This clonotype showed up many times. The chain is built from TRBV19 and TRBJ2-1, with D perhaps TRBD1 or TRBD2 (5 bases each). The CDR3 runs 16 residues. V lost 10 bases and J lost 2, with 21 bases in between. Per the germline V gene, CDR1 is LNHDA and CDR2 is SQIVND (reference sequence). CDR3 DNA sequence: TGTGCCACCCAAAGGTTTATCGGGACCACCTACAATGAGCAGTTCTTC. Translated: CATQRFIGTTYNEQFF.

This clonotype came up many times. The chain combines TRBV7-6 with TRBJ1-6, with no clear D. Trimming pared 5 bases from V and 5 bases from J, leaving 16 bases between. Germline CDR1 SGHVS, CDR2 FNYEAQ. The CDR3 has 16 residues. In nucleotides, the CDR3 is TGTGCCAGCAGCCTCGGAACTATGGGCAATAATTCACCCCTCCACTTT. Protein: CASSLGTMGNNSPLHF. Filled out from reference TRBV7-6 and TRBJ1-6, the complete variable domain reads GAGVSQSPRYKVTKRGQDVALRCDPISGHVSLYWYRQALGQGPEFLTYFNYEAQQDKSGLPNDRFSAERPEGSISTLTIQRTEQRDSAMYRCASSLGTMGNNSPLHFGNGTRLTVT.

There are many counts of this clonotype. J is TRBJ1-2 and V is TRBV4-1; no clear D. The germline V and J ends were trimmed by 1 base and 5 bases, with 20 bases remaining between them. Looked up from germline, CDR1 is MGHRA and CDR2 is YSYEKL. This CDR3 is 17 amino acids long. CDR3 sequence: CASSQGPRLMVSYGYTF. CDR3 sequence (DNA): TGCGCCAGCAGCCAAGGACCACGACTGATGGTATCTTATGGCTACACCTTC.

This clonotype was counted ten times or more. The rearrangement links TRBV5-1 to TRBJ2-5; the D is unclear. The CDR3 spans 13 residues. V was trimmed by 4 bases and J by 4 bases, leaving 11 bases between them. The germline V gene has CDR1 SGHRS and CDR2 YFSETQ. CDR3 sequence: CASSATGPETQYF. The CDR3 region has the DNA TGCGCCAGCAGCGCGACCGGTCCAGAGACCCAGTACTTC.

This clonotype was detected many times. The V gene is TRBV19, the J gene TRBJ2-1, with 9 bases identical to TRBD1. This CDR3 has 13 amino acids. Germline V lookup: CDR1 LNHDA, CDR2 SQIVND (reference sequence). The ends lost 6 bases at V and 6 bases at J; junction bases unmatched: 3. The CDR3 nucleotides read TGTGCCAGTAGGAGACAGGGGGGCAATGAGCAGTTCTTC. Residues: CASRRQGGNEQFF.

This clonotype was recorded at least ten times. The chain has TRBV20-1 and TRBJ1-1; tentatively, D is TRBD1 (6 bases). V was cut by 3 bases and J by 0 bases, with 14 bases left in between. The CDR3 has 15 amino acids. The germline V gene encodes CDR1 DFQATT and CDR2 SNEGSKA (reference sequence). As DNA, the CDR3 is TGCAGTGCTAGGGCCCGGGGGGGGCTGAACACTGAAGCTTTCTTT. This gives the protein CSARARGGLNTEAFF.

This clonotype was observed at least ten times. V usage is TRBV5-5 and J usage is TRBJ2-5; D is possibly TRBD1 or TRBD2 (5 bases each). Trimming removed 3 bases from V and 4 bases from J, with 13 bases in between. The CDR3 is 14 amino acids. Germline CDR1 reads SGHKS; CDR2 reads YYEKEE (reference sequence). CDR3 protein: CASSSLGVGETQYF. DNA for the CDR3: TGTGCCAGCAGCTCGTTGGGGGTAGGAGAGACCCAGTACTTC. Variable domain in full (rest from reference TRBV5-5 and TRBJ2-5): DAGVTQSPTHLIKTRGQQVTLRCSPISGHKSVSWYQQVLGQGPQFIFQYYEKEERGRGNFPDRFSARQFPNYSSELNVNALLLGDSALYLCASSSLGVGETQYFGPGTRLLVL.

This clonotype was observed many times. The chain is built from TRBV15 and TRBJ2-5, with D perhaps given as TRBD1 or TRBD2 (5 bases each). This CDR3 is built from 18 residues. V was trimmed by 5 bases and J by 2 bases, leaving 24 bases between them. The V gene's germline CDR1 is LNHNV and CDR2 YYDKDF (reference sequence). The CDR3 loop is CATSRRALQRGAQETQYF. The CDR3 nucleotides read TGTGCCACCAGCCGTCGAGCCCTACAGAGGGGAGCTCAAGAGACCCAGTACTTC.

This clonotype was counted ten times or more. The chain combines TRBV29-1 with TRBJ1-3; tentative D call: TRBD1 (5 bases). The V end was cut by 8 bases, the J end by 4 bases, with 12 bases between. This CDR3 comprises 12 residues. Germline loops: CDR1 SQVTM, CDR2 ANQGSEA. The CDR3 DNA is TGCAGCCTCGGGGGGAGAGGAAACACCATATATTTT. Amino acid sequence: CSLGGRGNTIYF.

Notes on this clonotype: A much larger clone differs by one base, so this may be a read error. The rearrangement links TRBV10-3 to TRBJ2-7; perhaps TRBD1 as D (6 bases). CDR3 size: 14 residues. Germline V lookup: CDR1 ENHRY, CDR2 SYGVKD. CDR3 coding DNA: TGTGCCATCGGTGAGGGGGACGGAACCTACGAGCAGTACTTC. This sequence encodes CAIGEGDGTYEQYF.

This clonotype was seen repeatedly, ten times or more. The chain joins TRBV5-1 to TRBJ1-4; TRBD1 aligns across 7 bases. This CDR3 has 13 residues. Germline V gives CDR1 SGHRS, CDR2 YFSETQ. Trimming removed 0 bases from V and 10 bases from J; junction bases left unmatched: 3. The CDR3 loop is CASSLVQGGKLFF. In DNA, the CDR3 is TGCGCCAGCAGCTTGGTTCAGGGGGGAAAACTGTTTTTT.

Details on this clonotype: A much larger clone is a single base away; this may be a read error. The J gene is TRBJ2-5, the V gene TRBV27; TRBD2 is a possible D gene (5 bases). The length of the CDR3 is 16 residues. In germline, CDR1 is MNHEY, CDR2 SMNVEV (reference sequence). The CDR3 DNA reads as TGTGCCAGCAGCATGACGGTTGGCAGGAGTAGGGAGACCCAGTGCTTC. This gives the protein CASSMTVGRSRETQCF.

This clonotype was detected many times. The J gene is TRBJ2-6, the V gene TRBV12-3 or TRBV12-4; D is uncertain. The CDR3 length is 15 residues. Trimming shortened V by 7 bases and J by 0 bases, and 10 bases separated the two germline ends. The CDR3 nucleotides are TGTGCCAGCACCGGAGCTTTCTCTGGGGCCAACGTCCTGACTTTC. Protein sequence: CASTGAFSGANVLTF.

This clonotype was seen a few times. Since a much larger clone is just one base distant, this may be a read error. The chain links TRBV12-3 or TRBV12-4 to TRBJ2-2; D possibly corresponds to TRBD2 (6 bases). The CDR3 extends over 14 amino acids. The CDR3 is CAGRQFANTGELSF. CDR3 sequence (DNA): TGTGCCGGGAGGCAGTTCGCGAACACCGGGGAGCTGTCTTTT.

V gene TRBV29-1 combines with J gene TRBJ2-1; tentatively, D is TRBD2 (6 bases). Deletions cut 4 bases from V and 4 bases from J, with 17 bases between. Per the germline V gene, CDR1 is SQVTM and CDR2 is ANQGSEA. This CDR3 spans 15 amino acids. The CDR3 DNA reads TGCAGCGTTGTGGAGGGCGGGTCTTTATACAATGAGCAGTTCTTC. Its translation is CSVVEGGSLYNEQFF.

A remark on this clonotype: It is likely a read error, because the conserved phenylalanine at the end of the CDR3 is missing. This chain connects TRBV5-6 to TRBJ2-1; 11 nucleotides agree with TRBD2. V was clipped by 4 bases and J by 4 bases; unmatched bases: 4. From germline, CDR1 is SGHDT and CDR2 YYEEEE. The CDR3 runs 15 residues. The CDR3 loop is CASSPGTSGYNEQFY. CDR3 DNA sequence: TGTGCCAGCAGCCCCGGGACTAGCGGTTACAATGAGCAGTTCTAC.

There are many counts of this clonotype. This chain uses TRBV5-1 with TRBJ2-7; D unclear. The CDR3 is made up of 15 amino acids. The germline V gene encodes CDR1 SGHRS and CDR2 YFSETQ. Trimming left V 0 bases short and J 7 bases short, with 17 bases between. CDR3 in DNA: TGCGCCAGCAGCTTGGGTGTACTCACGAGCCAAGAGCAGTACTTC. Encoded protein: CASSLGVLTSQEQYF.

As concerns this clonotype: Possible read error: a much larger clone is one base away. The CDR3 region is CGSVGDRGNEQFF. CDR3 DNA: TGCGGCTCGGTCGGGGACAGGGGCAATGAGCAGTTCTTC. The chain carries TRBV29-1 and TRBJ2-1, with 10 positions matching TRBD1. CDR1 is SQVTM, CDR2 ANQGSEA, per germline. There are 13 residues in the CDR3.

As for this clonotype: A much larger clone lies one base from this, so it may be a read error. This chain joins TRBV7-9 and TRBJ1-1; D uncertain. This CDR3 contains 12 residues. Germline V gene data show CDR1 as SEHNR and CDR2 as FQNEAQ (reference sequence). V lost 8 bases, J lost 4 bases, and 11 bases lay in between. For the CDR3, the DNA is TGTGCCAGCTCATCTTTTGGCACTGAAGCTTTCTTT. It yields the protein CASSSFGTEAFF.

This clonotype was counted many times. This chain connects TRBV29-1 to TRBJ2-3; 8 bases are a match to TRBD1. Germline CDR1 SQVTM, CDR2 ANQGSEA. The trim removed 4 bases at V and 4 bases at J, leaving 10 bases unmatched. The CDR3 is 15 residues long. The CDR3 protein is CSVGRTGYRADTQYF. The CDR3 DNA reads TGCAGCGTTGGGAGGACAGGGTACCGTGCAGATACGCAGTATTTT.